The next 32 T cell receptor beta chains were all read from a single sample in a study of blood T cell repertoires in COVID-19. Clones were sequenced by immunoSEQ multiplex PCR, and TCRdb holds only the in-frame ones, with some missing. The sample yields tens of thousands of clones, about 80% seen once. The sequenced sample consisted of peripheral blood. Every receptor here comes from a woman in her 70s with acute or convalescent COVID-19.

This clone was recorded only once. The chain uses TRBV4-2 and TRBJ2-3; D call uncertain. Germline V lookup: CDR1 LGHNA, CDR2 YNFKEQ. The CDR3 runs to 12 residues. V lost 1 base and J 3 bases, leaving 2 bases between the germline ends. The CDR3 region is CASSQATDTQYF. For the CDR3, the DNA is TGTGCCAGCAGCCAAGCTACAGATACGCAGTATTTT.

The J gene is TRBJ2-1, the V gene TRBV2; no definite D call. Germline V lookup: CDR1 SNHLY, CDR2 FYNNEI. The CDR3 extends over 11 amino acids. Trimming took 9 bases from V and 3 from J, leaving 6 bases between them. CDR3 protein: CASIVYNEQFF. CDR3 sequence (DNA): TGTGCCAGTATTGTCTACAATGAGCAGTTCTTC. Filled out from reference TRBV2 and TRBJ2-1, the complete variable domain reads EPEVTQTPSHQVTQMGQEVILRCVPISNHLYFYWYRQILGQKVEFLVSFYNNEISEKSEIFDDQFSVERPDGSNFTLKIRSTKLEDSAMYFCASIVYNEQFFGPGTRLTVL.

This rearrangement joins TRBV6-2 or TRBV6-3 to TRBJ1-1, with TRBD1 matching 9 bases. Per germline, CDR1 MNHEY and CDR2 SVGEGT. The CDR3 is made up of 18 amino acids. Trimming took 0 bases from V and 5 from J; bases not matched to a gene: 13. The CDR3 DNA is TGTGCCAGCAGTTACTCGATTGGAGACACAGGGGGCTGGACTGAAGCTTTCTTT. Protein product: CASSYSIGDTGGWTEAFF.

The chain joins TRBV6-5 to TRBJ1-3; D is undetermined. V dropped 5 bases and J dropped 2 bases, with 10 bases sitting between them. Germline CDR1 reads MNHEY; CDR2 reads SVGAGI. This CDR3 comprises 14 residues. CDR3 sequence reads: CASSNGRTGNTIYF. CDR3 nucleotide sequence: TGTGCCAGCAGTAATGGTAGAACTGGAAACACCATATATTTT.

In its sample, this clone was seen a few times. The V call is TRBV30, the J call TRBJ1-1; TRBD1 might be the D (5 bases). The germline CDR1 and CDR2 sequences are GTSNPN and SVGIG (reference sequence). The CDR3 spans 13 residues. Trimming took off 4 bases at V and 0 bases at J, with 9 bases between the two ends. The CDR3 coding sequence is TGTGCCTGGACCTGGACAATGAACACTGAAGCTTTCTTT. Residues: CAWTWTMNTEAFF.

The V gene is TRBV9, the J gene TRBJ2-1; possibly TRBD2 for D (6 bases). V was cut by 3 bases and J by 3 bases, with 22 bases left in between. The CDR3 has 18 amino acids. The germline V gene encodes CDR1 SGDLS and CDR2 YYNGEE. The CDR3 spells CASSDDNVMGRDYNEQFF. CDR3 DNA sequence: TGTGCCAGCAGCGATGACAACGTGATGGGGCGGGACTACAATGAGCAGTTCTTC.

This chain joins TRBV18 and TRBJ1-4, with TRBD1 matching 8 bases. Germline loops: CDR1 KGHSH, CDR2 LQKENI. J lost 3 bases, V lost 2 bases, and 5 bases had no gene match. The CDR3 length is 16 residues. CDR3: CASSPNRGNANEKLFF. The CDR3 DNA sequence: TGTGCCAGCTCACCAAACAGGGGGAACGCTAATGAAAAACTGTTTTTT.

The rearrangement joins TRBV28 to TRBJ1-4; possibly TRBD1 for D (5 bases). With 3 bases removed from V and 7 bases from J, the gap between germline ends came to 12 bases. This CDR3 contains 14 residues. Germline assignment: CDR1 MDHEN and CDR2 SYDVKM. The DNA of the CDR3 is TGTGCCAGCAGTTTGGGGCGGCGAAGTGAAAAACTGTTTTTT. Translating it yields CASSLGRRSEKLFF.

The genes are TRBV12-3 or TRBV12-4 and TRBJ1-1, with a possible D match to TRBD1 (5 bases). V lost 3 bases and J lost 1, with 6 bases in between. The CDR3 loop spans 13 amino acids. The CDR3 DNA sequence: TGTGCCAGCAGTTTGACAGAGAACACTGAAGCTTTCTTT. This encodes CASSLTENTEAFF.

The rearrangement links TRBV24-1 to TRBJ1-5; TRBD1 aligns across 7 bases. The length of the CDR3 is 16 residues. Germline CDR1 reads KGHDR; CDR2 reads SFDVKD. J was trimmed by 0 bases and V by 8 bases; bases with no gene match: 9. The CDR3 DNA reads as TGTGCCACCAAGCTGAGACAGGGCTATAGCAATCAGCCCCAGCATTTT. This encodes CATKLRQGYSNQPQHF.

V usage is TRBV10-1 and J usage is TRBJ1-2; D not resolved. V shed 7 bases and J shed 4 bases, with 13 bases lying between them. Germline-derived CDR1 and CDR2 are WNHNN and SYGVQD (reference sequence). The CDR3 loop spans 13 amino acids. This CDR3 reads CASTLREVYGYTF. The CDR3 DNA reads TGCGCCAGCACCCTACGGGAAGTCTATGGCTACACCTTC.

The chain links TRBV12-3 or TRBV12-4 to TRBJ1-2, with a weak D call TRBD1 (5 bases). This CDR3 comprises 13 residues. V lost 7 bases and J 7 bases, leaving 16 bases between the germline ends. CDR3 amino acids: CASTLRGRSGYTF. The CDR3 DNA sequence: TGTGCCAGCACCTTAAGGGGAAGAAGTGGCTACACCTTC.

V is TRBV12-3 or TRBV12-4 and J is TRBJ2-5; D is ambiguous. The germline V and J ends were trimmed by 5 bases and 4 bases, with 8 bases remaining between them. The CDR3 is 12 amino acids. CDR3 in amino acids: CASSPELETQYF. The DNA for the CDR3 is TGTGCCAGCAGTCCCGAGCTAGAGACCCAGTACTTC.

The chain joins TRBV30 to TRBJ1-2; 10 bases align to TRBD1. V trimming: 0 bases; J trimming: 5 bases; junction bases outside the gene matches: 3. Germline lookup yields CDR1 GTSNPN and CDR2 SVGIG (reference sequence). The CDR3 runs to 14 residues. In DNA form, the CDR3 reads TGTGCCTGGAGTGTCCAGGGACAGGGGTATGGCTACACCTTC. It translates to CAWSVQGQGYGYTF. Variable domain in full (rest from reference TRBV30 and TRBJ1-2): SQTIHQWPATLVQPVGSPLSLECTVEGTSNPNLYWYRQAAGRGLQLLFYSVGIGQISSEVPQNLSASRPQDRQFILSSKKLLLSDSGFYLCAWSVQGQGYGYTFGSGTRLTVV.

The chain carries TRBV19 and TRBJ1-2, with D tentatively TRBD1 (5 bases). V gave up 3 bases and J gave up 0 bases, with 11 bases separating them. Germline V gives CDR1 LNHDA, CDR2 SQIVND (reference sequence). The CDR3 has 15 amino acids. The CDR3 sequence: CASSMVDSPNYGYTF. The CDR3 nucleotides are TGTGCCAGTAGTATGGTCGACAGTCCTAACTATGGCTACACCTTC.

This clone was seen once. This chain connects TRBV25-1 to TRBJ1-2, with D maybe TRBD1 (6 bases). Germline V CDR1 and CDR2: MGHDK, SYGVNS. The CDR3 length is 14 residues. V dropped 1 base and J dropped 5 bases, with 11 bases sitting between them. CDR3 in amino acids: CASSEWDQGYGYTF. The CDR3 nucleotides read TGTGCCAGCAGTGAATGGGACCAGGGGTATGGCTACACCTTC.

This sequence joins TRBV12-3 or TRBV12-4 and TRBJ2-5; the D is unclear. The CDR3 has 13 residues. Trimming stripped 7 bases from V and 3 bases from J, with 12 bases between. The CDR3 here is CASTLSVEETQYF. CDR3 coding DNA: TGTGCCAGCACCCTGTCGGTGGAAGAGACCCAGTACTTC.

A word on this clone: One junction end does not reproduce the germline sequence, and a read error may be involved. The rearrangement uses TRBV20-1 and TRBJ2-5, with 8 bases lining up with TRBD2. The CDR3 consists of 14 residues. The germline CDR1 and CDR2 sequences are DFQATT and SNEGSKA (reference sequence). The CDR3 reads CSASEAGGQEAQYF. CDR3 coding DNA: TGCAGTGCTAGTGAGGCGGGGGGTCAAGAGGCCCAGTACTTC.

The chain links TRBV11-2 to TRBJ1-6, with TRBD1 identical over 7 bases. V gave up 4 bases and J gave up 6 bases; unmatched junction bases: 9. CDR1 and CDR2 from the germline V gene are SGHAT and FQNNGV. The CDR3 runs 16 residues. The CDR3 coding sequence is TGTGCCAGCAGCTCTTCCTCCGGGACAGCTAATTCACCCCTCCACTTT. It codes for CASSSSSGTANSPLHF.

V usage is TRBV9 and J usage is TRBJ2-1; possibly TRBD2 for D (6 bases). The CDR3 sequence is 16 residues long. Trimming shortened V by 4 bases and J by 5 bases, and 19 bases separated the two germline ends. Germline V gives CDR1 SGDLS, CDR2 YYNGEE. In nucleotides, the CDR3 is TGTGCCAGCAGCCTTCTTGGTAGTGCGGGACACAATGAGCAGTTCTTC. Its protein is CASSLLGSAGHNEQFF. The complete variable domain, with remaining parts taken from reference TRBV9 and TRBJ2-1, reads DSGVTQTPKHLITATGQRVTLRCSPRSGDLSVYWYQQSLDQGLQFLIQYYNGEERAKGNILERFSAQQFPDLHSELNLSSLELGDSALYFCASSLLGSAGHNEQFFGPGTRLTVL.

This chain connects TRBV27 to TRBJ1-6; 7 nucleotides match TRBD1. The CDR3 consists of 13 residues. V shed 4 bases, J shed 7 bases, and the junction held 1 base outside the gene matches. Germline V gene lookup returns CDR1 MNHEY and CDR2 SMNVEV (reference sequence). The CDR3 sequence: CASSWDRNSPLHF. CDR3 in DNA: TGTGCCAGCAGTTGGGACAGAAATTCACCCCTCCACTTT.

The CDR3 bases are TGTGCCAGCAGTCTTACAGGGGGAAGAACTGAAGCTTTCTTT. Amino acid sequence: CASSLTGGRTEAFF. The chain is built from TRBV2 and TRBJ1-1, with 8 nucleotides matching TRBD1. The CDR3 covers 14 residues. Germline CDR1 is SNHLY and CDR2 is FYNNEI. The V gene end was trimmed by 5 bases and the J gene end by 5 bases; junction bases not matched to a gene: 7.

The V call is TRBV29-1, the J call TRBJ1-2, with 9 positions matching TRBD1. Germline assignment: CDR1 SQVTM and CDR2 ANQGSEA. J was trimmed by 8 bases and V by 5 bases; bases with no gene match: 12. This CDR3 is built from 14 residues. CDR3 DNA: TGCAGCGTTTTGGATACCTATGGGACAGGGGGCTACACCTTC. It encodes CSVLDTYGTGGYTF.

The V call is TRBV7-2, the J call TRBJ1-5, with no clear D. This CDR3 has 14 residues. Trimming cost V 1 base and J 3 bases, with 7 bases left between them. Germline CDR1 reads SGHTA; CDR2 reads FQGNSA. CDR3 in amino acids: CASSLEPTNQPQHF. CDR3 DNA sequence: TGTGCCAGCAGCTTAGAGCCAACCAATCAGCCCCAGCATTTT.

This clone was recorded a few times. The V gene is TRBV19, the J gene TRBJ1-5; D remains ambiguous. This CDR3 spans 13 amino acids. V was pared by 6 bases and J by 6 bases, with 12 bases between. Germline V gene data show CDR1 as LNHDA and CDR2 as SQIVND (reference sequence). The chain's CDR3 is CASSDREGQPQHF. The CDR3 bases are TGTGCCAGTAGCGATCGGGAAGGTCAGCCCCAGCATTTT. The full variable domain, rest sourced from reference TRBV19 and TRBJ1-5, is DGGITQSPKYLFRKEGQNVTLSCEQNLNHDAMYWYRQDPGQGLRLIYYSQIVNDFQKGDIAEGYSVSREKKESFPLTVTSAQKNPTAFYLCASSDREGQPQHFGDGTRLSIL.

This chain links TRBV10-3 with TRBJ2-1; 10 nucleotides align to TRBD2. In germline, CDR1 is ENHRY, CDR2 SYGVKD. The CDR3 extends over 16 amino acids. Losses at the gene ends were 0 bases for V and 3 bases for J; bases not matched to a gene: 2. The CDR3 coding sequence is TGTGCCATCAGTGAGTCCGCTAGCGGGGGCTACAATGAGCAGTTCTTC. Translated: CAISESASGGYNEQFF.

The V and J genes are TRBV7-9 and TRBJ2-7, with 10 bases identical to TRBD1. From germline, CDR1 is SEHNR and CDR2 FQNEAQ (reference sequence). The CDR3 is 15 amino acids. V dropped 2 bases and J dropped 4; count of bases not matched to a gene: 5. CDR3 nucleotides: TGTGCCAGCAGCTTATCATGGACAGGGGGGTACGAGCAGTACTTC. This translates into CASSLSWTGGYEQYF.

The rearrangement joins TRBV30 to TRBJ1-5; the match to TRBD1 covers 8 bases. The CDR3 runs to 14 residues. The germline CDR1 and CDR2 sequences are GTSNPN and SVGIG (reference sequence). The J segment lost 5 bases and the V segment lost 6 bases, leaving 9 bases of the junction unmatched. The CDR3 nucleotides read TGTGCCTGTCGGACAGGGAATTGGGATCAGCCCCAGCATTTT. The encoded protein is CACRTGNWDQPQHF.

The rearrangement uses TRBV2 and TRBJ1-2; 8 bases are a match to TRBD1. The CDR3 contains 16 residues. Unmatched junction bases numbered 18, after V lost 8 bases and J lost 7 bases. CDR1 is SNHLY, CDR2 FYNNEI, per germline. CDR3 nucleotide sequence: TGTGCCAGCGTGTGGGGATTAACAGGGGGATCGCGTGGCTACACCTTC. Translation: CASVWGLTGGSRGYTF.

CDR3 in DNA: TGTGCCAGTAGTGGGCTAGCGGGGAAAGATACGCAGTATTTT. Its translation: CASSGLAGKDTQYF. J is TRBJ2-3 and V is TRBV19, with 9 positions matching TRBD2. Per germline, CDR1 LNHDA and CDR2 SQIVND (reference sequence). The length of the CDR3 is 14 residues. The trim removed 5 bases at V and 5 bases at J, leaving 5 bases unmatched.

The rearrangement uses TRBV6-5 and TRBJ1-3; maybe TRBD1 (6 bases). Germline V gene sequence: CDR1 MNHEY, CDR2 SVGAGI. The CDR3 loop spans 14 amino acids. The CDR3 nucleotides are TGTGTCACGGCGCGACAAGGGGGTGGAAACACCATATATTTT. Its translation is CVTARQGGGNTIYF.

This chain links TRBV2 with TRBJ2-2; TRBD1 matches 10 bases. The CDR3 extends over 15 amino acids. Germline V lookup: CDR1 SNHLY, CDR2 FYNNEI. Unmatched junction bases numbered 7, after V lost 6 bases and J lost 6 bases. DNA of the CDR3: TGTGCCAGCAGCGAGTTAGGACAGGGGGCCGGGGAGCTGTTTTTT. It codes for CASSELGQGAGELFF. The variable domain in full, with the rest retrieved from reference TRBV2 and TRBJ2-2, is EPEVTQTPSHQVTQMGQEVILRCVPISNHLYFYWYRQILGQKVEFLVSFYNNEISEKSEIFDDQFSVERPDGSNFTLKIRSTKLEDSAMYFCASSELGQGAGELFFGEGSRLTVL.